This entry lists 12 T cell receptor beta chains sequenced from one sample in a study of T-cell reconstitution after alpha-beta-depleted transplantation in children. Unique molecular identifiers were incorporated when the TCRbeta library was constructed. Each CDR3 protein is one row after TCRdb ran MiXCR on the PCR reads. The repertoire holds fewer than 750,000 distinct CDR3 sequences, with around 23% as singletons. Source: PBMCs, mostly from graft donor cells, taken 360 days after TCRalphabeta/CD19-depleted stem cell transplant. Receptors originate from a boy under two years old who had a stem cell transplant for acute myeloid leukemia, so the T cells may come from the graft donor.

J is TRBJ2-1 and V is TRBV20-1, with D possibly being TRBD2 (6 bases). This CDR3 has 15 residues. In germline, CDR1 is DFQATT, CDR2 SNEGSKA (reference sequence). Between the trimmed V and J ends, which lost 5 bases and 5 bases, there was a span of 19 bases. The CDR3, as DNA: TGCAGTGCTCTCCGGGACTTATTAACCAACAATGAGCAGTTCTTC. This encodes CSALRDLLTNNEQFF.

This clonotype was counted at least ten times. This rearrangement joins TRBV9 to TRBJ2-5, with D uncertain. With 0 bases removed from V and 1 base from J, the gap between germline ends came to 4 bases. The germline V gene encodes CDR1 SGDLS and CDR2 YYNGEE. This CDR3 has 13 amino acids. The CDR3 DNA follows: TGTGCCAGCAGCGTAGTCAGCCAAGAGACCCAGTACTTC. Protein: CASSVVSQETQYF.

Points on this clonotype: This sequence may be a read error, since a much larger clone differs from it by one base. V is TRBV3-1 and J is TRBJ2-1; TRBD2 is a possible D gene (5 bases). This CDR3 is 18 amino acids long. Germline V gene data show CDR1 as LGHDT and CDR2 as YNNKEL (reference sequence). The CDR3 reads CACSSSHRGDPTLNEQFF. As DNA, the CDR3 is TGTGCCTGCAGTTCATCCCACCGGGGAGACCCGACCCTCAATGAGCAGTTCTTC.

This clonotype was counted only a few times. V and J are TRBV28 and TRBJ1-1; no clear D gene. V lost 6 bases to trimming and J lost 0 bases, with 8 bases between them. This CDR3 region has 13 residues. The germline V gene encodes CDR1 MDHEN and CDR2 SYDVKM. CDR3: CASRNGVNTEAFF. The CDR3 DNA reads TGTGCCAGCAGAAACGGTGTGAACACTGAAGCTTTCTTT. Filled out from reference TRBV28 and TRBJ1-1, the complete variable domain reads DVKVTQSSRYLVKRTGEKVFLECVQDMDHENMFWYRQDPGLGLRLIYFSYDVKMKEKGDIPEGYSVSREKKERFSLILESASTNQTSMYLCASRNGVNTEAFFGQGTRLTVV.

The chain recombines TRBV24-1 with TRBJ1-5; a weak D match, TRBD1 (5 bases). With 1 base removed from V and 4 bases from J, the gap between germline ends came to 10 bases. Germline V gives CDR1 KGHDR, CDR2 SFDVKD. This CDR3 is 15 amino acids long. In DNA, the CDR3 is TGTGCCACCAGTGATTTAGGCAGGGCAAATCAGCCCCAGCATTTT. Translating gives CATSDLGRANQPQHF.

This clonotype has only a few counts. This chain links TRBV13 with TRBJ2-5; TRBD1 is a possible D gene (6 bases). Trimming removed 7 bases at V and 3 bases at J, with 12 bases between. CDR1 PRHDT and CDR2 FYEKMQ come from the germline V gene (reference sequence). CDR3 length: 13 residues. The chain's CDR3 is CASTKRGKETQYF. CDR3 in DNA: TGTGCCAGCACCAAGAGGGGGAAAGAGACCCAGTACTTC.

The gene calls are TRBV12-5 and TRBJ2-2; TRBD1 matches at 9 bases. With 3 bases clipped from V and 3 bases from J, the junction kept 8 bases outside the gene matches. CDR1 is LGHNT and CDR2 is FRNRAP in the germline V gene. The CDR3 contains 17 residues. In nucleotides, the CDR3 is TGTGCTAGTGGTTTTGGGACAGGGAGTAGAGACACCGGGGAGCTGTTTTTT. Amino acid sequence: CASGFGTGSRDTGELFF. Full variable domain (remainder filled in from reference TRBV12-5 and TRBJ2-2): DARVTQTPRHKVTEMGQEVTMRCQPILGHNTVFWYRQTMMQGLELLAYFRNRAPLDDSGMPKDRFSAEMPDATLATLKIQPSEPRDSAVYFCASGFGTGSRDTGELFFGEGSRLTVL.

V gene TRBV6-2 or TRBV6-3 combines with J gene TRBJ2-1; 10 bases match TRBD2. V was pared by 8 bases and J by 2 bases, with 9 bases of the junction left unmatched. The CDR3 consists of 16 residues. Germline V lookup: CDR1 MNHEY, CDR2 SVGEGT. CDR3 DNA: TGTGCCAGCTCGCTTCTAGCGGGGGTCCCCTACAATGAGCAGTTCTTC. Residues: CASSLLAGVPYNEQFF.

This clonotype was recorded a few times. V is TRBV4-3 and J is TRBJ2-1, with 9 bases fitting TRBD1. V shed 3 bases and J 5 bases; nucleotides not matched to a gene: 11. This CDR3 contains 17 residues. In germline, CDR1 is LGHNA, CDR2 YSLEER. CDR3 loop: CASSHPTDRGKNNEQFF. Written as DNA, the CDR3 is TGCGCCAGCAGCCACCCGACGGACAGGGGAAAGAACAATGAGCAGTTCTTC.

This clonotype was found many times. The CDR3 end shows no conserved phenylalanine or tryptophan, and so a read error is likely. Because the CDR3's place on the DNA is in doubt, the DNA is left out and the CDR3 is given as listed by TCRdb. J is TRBJ2-3 and V is TRBV20-1; TRBD1, the D gene given by the table, was not confirmed from the DNA. The CDR3 is 9 amino acids long, termini counted. CDR1 is DFQATT and CDR2 is SNEGSKA in the germline V gene (reference sequence). The CDR3 region is CSASGLGRV.

This chain joins TRBV9 and TRBJ2-2; D gene ambiguous. V was trimmed by 7 bases and J by 0 bases, leaving 16 bases between them. Per germline, CDR1 SGDLS and CDR2 YYNGEE. The CDR3 consists of 16 residues. The chain's CDR3 is CASWLGTHANTGELFF. Written as DNA, the CDR3 is TGTGCCAGCTGGTTGGGTACCCACGCGAACACCGGGGAGCTGTTTTTT.

This clonotype was picked up a small number of times. The rearrangement uses TRBV20-1 and TRBJ1-4; TRBD1 agrees at 7 bases. The CDR3 covers 14 residues. Unmatched junction bases numbered 4, after V lost 1 base and J lost 5 bases. The V gene's germline CDR1 is DFQATT and CDR2 SNEGSKA (reference sequence). Here the CDR3 reads CSARVDRMNEKLFF. DNA of the CDR3: TGCAGTGCTAGAGTGGACAGGATGAATGAAAAACTGTTTTTT.